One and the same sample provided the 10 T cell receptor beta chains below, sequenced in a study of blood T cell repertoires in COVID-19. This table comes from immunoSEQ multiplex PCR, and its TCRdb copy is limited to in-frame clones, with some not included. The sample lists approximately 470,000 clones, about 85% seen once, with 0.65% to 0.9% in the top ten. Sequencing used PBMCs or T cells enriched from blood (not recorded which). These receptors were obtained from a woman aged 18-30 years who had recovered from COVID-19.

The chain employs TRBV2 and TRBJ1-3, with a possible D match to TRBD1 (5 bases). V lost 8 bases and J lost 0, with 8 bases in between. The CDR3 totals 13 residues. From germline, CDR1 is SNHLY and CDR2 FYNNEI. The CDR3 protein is CASWGDSGNTIYF. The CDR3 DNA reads TGTGCCAGCTGGGGGGACTCTGGAAACACCATATATTTT.

CDR3 in amino acids: CASSPQTGGGYEQYF. The CDR3 bases are TGTGCCAGCTCACCACAGACCGGGGGGGGCTACGAGCAGTACTTC. This rearrangement joins TRBV18 to TRBJ2-7; 8 positions agree with TRBD2. This CDR3 contains 15 residues. Germline values: CDR1 KGHSH, CDR2 LQKENI. Trimming took 1 base from V and 3 from J; bases not matched to a gene: 5.

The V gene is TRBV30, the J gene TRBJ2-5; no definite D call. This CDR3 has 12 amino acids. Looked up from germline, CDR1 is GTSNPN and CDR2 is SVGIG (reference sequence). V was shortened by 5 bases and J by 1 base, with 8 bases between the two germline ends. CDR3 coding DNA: TGTGCCTGGTCGTCAGGCCAAGAGACCCAGTACTTC. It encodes CAWSSGQETQYF.

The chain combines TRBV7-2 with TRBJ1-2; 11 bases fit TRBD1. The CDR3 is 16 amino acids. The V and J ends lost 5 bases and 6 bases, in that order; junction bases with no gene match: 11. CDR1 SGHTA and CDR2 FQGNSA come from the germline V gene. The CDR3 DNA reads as TGTGCCAGCAGCCCCTCCGGGACAGGGGGTAATGATGGCTACACCTTC. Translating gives CASSPSGTGGNDGYTF.

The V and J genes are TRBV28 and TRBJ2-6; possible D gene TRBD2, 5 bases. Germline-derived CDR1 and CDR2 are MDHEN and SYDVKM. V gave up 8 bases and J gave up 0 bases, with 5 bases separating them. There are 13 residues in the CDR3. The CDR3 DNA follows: TGTGCCAGCGAGGGCTCTGGGGCCAACGTCCTGACTTTC. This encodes CASEGSGANVLTF.

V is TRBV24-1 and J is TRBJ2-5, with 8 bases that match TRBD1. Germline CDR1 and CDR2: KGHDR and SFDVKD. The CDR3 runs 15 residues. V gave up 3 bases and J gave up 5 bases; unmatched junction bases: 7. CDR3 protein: CATSDPGQGKETQYF. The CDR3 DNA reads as TGTGCCACCAGTGATCCCGGACAGGGAAAGGAGACCCAGTACTTC.

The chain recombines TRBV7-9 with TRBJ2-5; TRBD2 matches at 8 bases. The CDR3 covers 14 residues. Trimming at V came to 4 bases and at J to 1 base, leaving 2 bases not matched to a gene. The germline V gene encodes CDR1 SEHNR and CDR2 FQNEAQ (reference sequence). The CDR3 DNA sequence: TGTGCCAGCAGCTATAGCGGGGCCCAAGAGACCCAGTACTTC. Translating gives CASSYSGAQETQYF.

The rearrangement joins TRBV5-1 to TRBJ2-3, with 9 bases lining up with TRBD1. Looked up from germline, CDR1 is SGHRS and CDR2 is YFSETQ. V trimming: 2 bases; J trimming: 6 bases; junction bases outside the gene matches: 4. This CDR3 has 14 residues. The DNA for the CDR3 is TGCGCCAGCAGCTTAACAGGGGGCGGCGATACGCAGTATTTT. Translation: CASSLTGGGDTQYF.

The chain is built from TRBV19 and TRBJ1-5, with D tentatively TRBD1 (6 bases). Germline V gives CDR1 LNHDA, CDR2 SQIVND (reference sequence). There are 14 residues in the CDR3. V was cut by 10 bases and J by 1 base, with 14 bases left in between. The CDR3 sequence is CATGGAQSNQPQHF. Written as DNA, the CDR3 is TGTGCCACGGGGGGGGCACAAAGCAATCAGCCCCAGCATTTT.

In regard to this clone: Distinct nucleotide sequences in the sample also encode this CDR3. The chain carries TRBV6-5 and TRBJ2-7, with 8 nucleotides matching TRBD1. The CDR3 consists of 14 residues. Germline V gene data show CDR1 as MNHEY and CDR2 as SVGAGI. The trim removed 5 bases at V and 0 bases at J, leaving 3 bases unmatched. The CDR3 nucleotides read TGTGCCAGCAGTCGAACAGGGGGCTCCTACGAGCAGTACTTC. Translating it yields CASSRTGGSYEQYF.